The rows below give T cell receptor beta chains drawn from one sample of a study of tumor-infiltrating lymphocytes in primary liver carcinoma. One entry per CDR3 protein, called by TCRdb with MiXCR from the multiplex PCR reads. The sample lists roughly 330,000 distinct CDR3 sequences, 65% seen once, with approximately 5.9% in the top ten. The sample comprised peripheral blood. These receptors were obtained from a man aged 35-49 years with primary liver carcinoma and hepatitis B virus infection. CDR3s include the opening cysteine and the closing phenylalanine or tryptophan. The order of the fields is J gene, V gene, D gene, clone size, CDR3 protein, CDR3 DNA. D genes are given only for firm matches. Only some rows state a clone size, as once, few, many or a class for expanded clones.

>TRBJ2-2|TRBV7-3|TRBD2|NA
CASSPGTKNTGELFF
TGTGCCAGCAGCCCAGGGACTAAGAACACCGGGGAGCTGTTTTTT
>TRBJ2-3|TRBV28|NA|NA
CASSPGGGTSDTQYF
TGTGCCAGCAGTCCAGGCGGCGGGACGTCAGATACGCAGTATTTT
>TRBJ2-5|TRBV11-3|NA|NA
CASSLVPGVMGETHYF
TGTGCCAGCAGCTTAGTACCGGGAGTTATGGGAGAGACCCACTACTTC
>TRBJ2-1|TRBV28|TRBD1|few
CASSLYQGTGQFF
TGTGCCAGCAGTTTATATCAGGGGACAGGACAGTTCTTC
>TRBJ2-7|TRBV5-1|NA|NA
CASSPTISSYEQYF
TGCGCCAGCAGCCCAACAATAAGCTCCTACGAGCAGTACTTT
>TRBJ2-2|TRBV11-2|NA|NA
CASSCGQDTGELFF
TGTGCTAGCAGCTGCGGACAAGACACCGGGGAGCTGTTTTTT
>TRBJ2-5|TRBV9|NA|once
CASSVGTVQETQYF
TGTGCCAGCAGCGTAGGGACAGTACAAGAGACCCAGTACTTC
>TRBJ2-3|TRBV29-1|NA|NA
CNVVPSGGSTDTQYF
TGCAACGTTGTCCCGAGCGGAGGTAGCACAGATACGCAGTATTTT
>TRBJ1-1|TRBV12-3/TRBV12-4|NA|few
CAISSDSKMGAFF
TGTGCCATCAGTTCCGATTCCAAGATGGGGGCTTTCTTT
>TRBJ2-1|TRBV6-1|NA|NA
CASTETLGSIPEFF
TGTGCCAGCACTGAAACCTTGGGTTCGATTCCGGAGTTCTTC
>TRBJ2-7|TRBV5-1|NA|NA
CASSPNLSYEQYF
TGCGCCAGCAGCCCCAACCTATCCTACGAGCAGTACTTC
>TRBJ1-1|TRBV28|TRBD1|NA
CTSRTGQQGDTEAFF
TGTACCAGCAGAACCGGACAGCAGGGGGACACTGAAGCTTTCTTT
>TRBJ2-2|TRBV7-3|NA|NA
CASSEGSNGELFF
TGTGCCAGCAGCGAGGGGAGTAACGGGGAGCTGTTTTTT
>TRBJ2-1|TRBV19|TRBD2|NA
CASSIWGGDEQFF
TGTGCCAGTAGTATATGGGGGGGTGATGAGCAGTTCTTC
>TRBJ2-3|TRBV6-5|TRBD2|few
CASSLAGLWRTGTQYF
TGTGCCAGCAGTTTAGCGGGACTATGGCGCACAGGTACGCAGTATTTT
>TRBJ2-3|TRBV7-8|TRBD1|once
CASSPLPGQGVTGTQYF
TGTGCCAGCAGCCCCTTACCGGGACAGGGGGTCACAGGTACGCAGTATTTT
>TRBJ1-6|TRBV5-6|TRBD1|NA
CASSLVTGANSPLHF
TGTGCCAGCAGCTTGGTAACAGGGGCCAATTCACCCCTCCACTTT